The rows below give T cell receptor beta chains drawn from one sample of a study of T cell responses to AZD1222 COVID-19 vaccine. The table came from immunoSEQ multiplex PCR; TCRdb's copy has only in-frame clones and leaves some out. The sample yields about 89,000 clones, about nine tenths seen once. The starting material was peripheral blood, obtained 28 days after the second AZD1222 dose. The receptors were sampled from an adult who received the AZD1222 COVID-19 vaccine. Each CDR3 is given with its conserved first and last residue. The order of the fields is V gene, J gene, clone size, CDR3 protein. Expanded clones get a size class; other rows say once, few or many, or leave the size out.

v_gene: TRBV6-6; j_gene: TRBJ2-3; abundance: -; CDR3aa: CASSQGGGSTDTQYF
v_gene: TRBV5-6; j_gene: TRBJ2-3; abundance: -; CDR3aa: CASSLVQTYTDTQYF
v_gene: TRBV2; j_gene: TRBJ1-2; abundance: -; CDR3aa: CASRSQFLYGYTF
v_gene: TRBV5-1; j_gene: TRBJ1-4; abundance: few; CDR3aa: CASSLAGSTNEKLFF
v_gene: TRBV19; j_gene: TRBJ1-4; abundance: -; CDR3aa: CASSIGTPYEKLFF
v_gene: TRBV7-2; j_gene: TRBJ2-1; abundance: -; CDR3aa: CASSLGPLAGALRDEQFF
v_gene: TRBV7-3; j_gene: TRBJ2-3; abundance: -; CDR3aa: CASSLLGGGTDTQYF
v_gene: TRBV27; j_gene: TRBJ1-2; abundance: -; CDR3aa: CASSFRDADPYGYTF
v_gene: TRBV5-1; j_gene: TRBJ1-5; abundance: -; CDR3aa: CASSLGTGDLNQPQHF
v_gene: TRBV13; j_gene: TRBJ1-3; abundance: once; CDR3aa: CASSPRRGLLLSGNTIYF
v_gene: TRBV2; j_gene: TRBJ2-5; abundance: -; CDR3aa: CASSEVGLAGVETQYF